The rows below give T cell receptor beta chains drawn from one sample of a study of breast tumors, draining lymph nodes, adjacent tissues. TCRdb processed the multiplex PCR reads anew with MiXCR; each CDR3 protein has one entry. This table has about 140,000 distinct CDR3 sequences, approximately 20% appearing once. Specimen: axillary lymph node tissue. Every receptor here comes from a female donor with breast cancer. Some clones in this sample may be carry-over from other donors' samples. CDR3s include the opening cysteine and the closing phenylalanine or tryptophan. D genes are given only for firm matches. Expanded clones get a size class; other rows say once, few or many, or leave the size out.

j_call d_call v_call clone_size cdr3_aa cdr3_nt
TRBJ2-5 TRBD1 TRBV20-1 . CSASYRGRETQYF TGCAGTGCTAGTTACAGGGGGCGAGAGACCCAGTACTTC
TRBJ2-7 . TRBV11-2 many CASSFNPSYEQYF TGTGCCAGCAGCTTTAATCCGTCCTACGAGCAGTACTTC
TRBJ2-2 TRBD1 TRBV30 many CAWRIGQGNTGELFF TGTGCCTGGAGAATCGGACAGGGAAACACCGGGGAGCTGTTTTTT
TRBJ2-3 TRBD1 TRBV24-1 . CATSEDRGRRDTQYF TGTGCCACCAGTGAAGACAGGGGGCGCAGAGATACGCAGTATTTT
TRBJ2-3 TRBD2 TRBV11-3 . CASSSRTSGSRPDTQYF TGTGCCAGCAGCTCCCGGACTAGCGGGAGTAGACCAGATACGCAGTATTTT
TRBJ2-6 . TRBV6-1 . CAVRAGGIAGANVLTF TGTGCCGTTAGAGCAGGGGGGATAGCTGGGGCCAACGTCCTGACTTTC
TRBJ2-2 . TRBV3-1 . CASSQRGTGGTPRGTGELFF TGTGCCAGCAGCCAACGGGGTACCGGAGGTACGCCGCGAGGTACCGGGGAGCTGTTTTTT
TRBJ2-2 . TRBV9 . CASSFTGTGSGELFF TGTGCCAGCAGCTTTACTGGGACCGGGTCCGGGGAGCTGTTTTTT
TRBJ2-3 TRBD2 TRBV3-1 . CASSQGLGGSTSTDTQYF TGTGCCAGCAGCCAAGGGTTGGGCGGGAGTACGAGCACAGATACGCAGTATTTT
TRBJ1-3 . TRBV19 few CASSEYRLGLVGNTIYF TGTGCCAGTAGCGAGTACAGATTAGGGTTAGTTGGAAACACCATATATTTT
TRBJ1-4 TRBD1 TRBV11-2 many CASSLGDRVKRLFF TGTGCCAGCAGCTTGGGGGACAGAGTGAAAAGACTGTTTTTT
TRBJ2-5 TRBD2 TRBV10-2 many CASSARLAGANQETQYF TGCGCCAGCAGCGCAAGACTAGCGGGAGCGAACCAAGAGACCCAGTACTTC
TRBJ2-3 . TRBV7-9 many CASSLGQDGTSTDTQYF TGTGCCAGCAGCTTAGGGCAAGACGGAACTAGCACAGATACGCAGTATTTT
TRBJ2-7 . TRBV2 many CASSEFDSNEQYF TGTGCCAGCAGTGAATTTGACAGTAACGAGCAGTACTTC
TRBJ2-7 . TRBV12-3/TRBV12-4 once CASSPAGGLPYEQYF TGTGCCAGCAGTCCGGCCGGAGGGCTCCCCTACGAGCAGTACTTC
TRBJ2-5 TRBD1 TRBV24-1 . CATSARQGKETQYF TGTGCCACCAGTGCTAGACAGGGGAAAGAGACCCAGTACTTC
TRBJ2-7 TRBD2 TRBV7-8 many CASSGVQKTSGRFHEQYF TGTGCCAGCAGCGGAGTGCAGAAGACTAGCGGGAGGTTCCACGAGCAGTACTTC
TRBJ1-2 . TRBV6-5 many CASRPRRPGIANYGYTF TGTGCCAGCAGACCCCGTCGACCCGGGATTGCTAACTATGGCTACACCTTC
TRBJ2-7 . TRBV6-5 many CASSYGRTLGEQYF TGTGCCAGCAGTTACGGGCGGACGCTGGGAGAGCAGTACTTC
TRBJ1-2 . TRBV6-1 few CASSESINRGYTF TGTGCCAGCAGTGAAAGCATCAACAGAGGCTACACCTTC
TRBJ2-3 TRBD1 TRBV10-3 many CAISDRDRDYRFFITDTQYF TGTGCCATCAGTGATCGGGACAGGGATTATCGATTTTTTATCACAGATACGCAGTATTTT
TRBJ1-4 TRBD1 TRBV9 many CASSPRTGYEKLFF TGTGCCAGCAGCCCACGGACAGGGTACGAAAAACTGTTTTTT
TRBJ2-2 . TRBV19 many CASKKAGPNTGELFF TGTGCCAGTAAGAAGGCAGGTCCGAACACCGGGGAGCTGTTTTTT
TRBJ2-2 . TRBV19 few CASWDLGTGELFF TGTGCCTCTTGGGATTTGGGCACCGGGGAGCTGTTTTTT
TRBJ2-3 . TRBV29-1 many CSVGPADTQYF TGCAGCGTTGGACCGGCGGATACGCAGTATTTT
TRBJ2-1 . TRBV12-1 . CASSPSSGCYNEQFF TGTGCCAGCAGCCCCAGTAGCGGGTGTTACAATGAGCAGTTCTTC
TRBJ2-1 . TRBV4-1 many CASSQEGTTNEQFF TGCGCCAGCAGCCAAGAGGGTACCACCAATGAGCAGTTCTTC
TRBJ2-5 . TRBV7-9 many CASSPGGGDQETQYF TGTGCCAGCAGCCCCGGAGGGGGAGACCAAGAGACCCAGTACTTC
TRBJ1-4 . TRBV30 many CAWSPFVGAKEKLFF TGTGCCTGGAGCCCTTTCGTGGGGGCGAAGGAAAAACTGTTTTTT
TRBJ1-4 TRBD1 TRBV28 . CASSDLRDSGNEKLFF TGTGCCAGTAGTGACCTCCGGGACAGCGGTAATGAAAAACTGTTTTTT
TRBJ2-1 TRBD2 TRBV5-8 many CASSGAGGRYNEQFF TGTGCCAGCAGCGGAGCGGGAGGGCGGTACAATGAGCAGTTCTTC
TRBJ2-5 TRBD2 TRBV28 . CASSLTSGRARETQYF TGTGCCAGCAGTTTGACTAGCGGGAGGGCCAGGGAGACCCAGTACTTC
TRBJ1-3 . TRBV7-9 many CASSLGGHNTIYF TGTGCCAGCAGCTTAGGCGGACACAACACCATATATTTT
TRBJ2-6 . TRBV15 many CATSRDRWRTGANVLTF TGTGCCACCAGCAGAGATCGATGGAGGACTGGGGCCAACGTCCTGACTTTC
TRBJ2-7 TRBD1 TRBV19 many CASSTRQGAKRNEQYF TGTGCCAGTAGTACCCGACAGGGGGCGAAAAGGAACGAGCAGTACTTC
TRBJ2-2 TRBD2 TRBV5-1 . CASSSIQRDSNTGELFF TGCGCCAGCAGCTCCATACAGCGGGACTCCAACACCGGGGAGCTGTTTTTT
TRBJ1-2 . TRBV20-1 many CSARDRGYGYTF TGCAGTGCTAGAGATCGGGGCTATGGCTACACCTTC